This is a list of T cell receptor beta chains from one sample in a study of identical twins. MiXCR, run by TCRdb on the 5' RACE reads, gives a single entry per CDR3 protein. Of roughly 260,000 distinct CDR3 sequences in the sample, around 15% were seen once. The specimen was memory (CD45RO+) T cells sorted from blood. Receptors originate from a young woman in good health. Both conserved end residues are part of each CDR3. D genes are given only for firm matches. A row's size may be missing; if present it is once, few, many or a size class.

size | D | J | V | length | DNA | CDR3
few | NA | TRBJ2-5 | TRBV7-9 | 17 | TGTGCCAACCCGAGTCACAAACGGGGGCTACTAGGAGAGACCCAGTACTTC | CANPSHKRGLLGETQYF
many | NA | TRBJ2-3 | TRBV7-2 | 11 | TGTGCCAGCAGCTTTCTAGATACGCAGTATTTT | CASSFLDTQYF
NA | NA | TRBJ2-3 | TRBV2 | 18 | TGTGCCATCAGTTTGTGGGCAGGGCCAAAGTCTAGCACAGATACGCAGTATTTT | CAISLWAGPKSSTDTQYF
NA | NA | TRBJ2-7 | TRBV4-3 | 16 | TGCGCCAGCAGCCCGGGACAAGGGACTGGCTCCTACGAGCAGTACTTC | CASSPGQGTGSYEQYF
few | TRBD1 | TRBJ1-5 | TRBV20-1 | 16 | TGCAGTGCTAGCACTGGACAGGGAGTCTTTGGACAGCCCCAGCATTTT | CSASTGQGVFGQPQHF
few | NA | TRBJ2-6 | TRBV5-1 | 16 | TGCGCCAGCAGCTTGGGGCAGATCTCTGGGGCCAACGTCCTGACTTTC | CASSLGQISGANVLTF
few | TRBD2 | TRBJ2-5 | TRBV12-3/TRBV12-4 | 15 | TGTGCCAGCAGTTTTATATCTAGCGGGCAAGAGACCCAGTACTTC | CASSFISSGQETQYF
NA | NA | TRBJ1-5 | TRBV20-1 | 16 | TGCAGTGCTAGCAAGGGGCCGTATCATTACAATCAGCCCCAGCATTTT | CSASKGPYHYNQPQHF
NA | NA | TRBJ1-1 | TRBV20-1 | 12 | TGCAGTGCTAGTCGGTACGGTGCTGAAGCTTTCTTT | CSASRYGAEAFF
few | NA | TRBJ2-1 | TRBV7-7 | 15 | TGTGCCAGCAGCCCCCTAGGGGGAGACTACAATGAGCAGTTCTTC | CASSPLGGDYNEQFF
few | TRBD2 | TRBJ2-4 | TRBV7-2 | 17 | TGTGCCAGCAGCTTAGGGGGGGCAGCGGGAGTAACAAACATTCAGTACTTC | CASSLGGAAGVTNIQYF
NA | TRBD2 | TRBJ2-1 | TRBV2 | 14 | TGTGCCAGCCAAAGCGGGGGGGGCAACAATGAGCAGTTCTTC | CASQSGGGNNEQFF
few | NA | TRBJ2-1 | TRBV4-3 | 14 | TGCGCCAGCAGCCAAGATTGGGGAACAGCGGAGCAGTTCTTC | CASSQDWGTAEQFF
NA | NA | TRBJ2-6 | TRBV3-1 | 15 | TGTGCCAGCAGCCAAGACAGCTCTGGGGCCAACGTCCTGACTTTC | CASSQDSSGANVLTF
many | TRBD2 | TRBJ2-5 | TRBV5-6 | 14 | TGTGCCAGCAGCCTCAACGGGGGGACTGTTACCCAGTACTTC | CASSLNGGTVTQYF
many | TRBD2 | TRBJ2-5 | TRBV6-2/TRBV6-3 | 14 | TGTGCCAGCAGTCAGACTAGCGGGAGTGAGACCCAGTACTTC | CASSQTSGSETQYF
few | NA | TRBJ1-6 | TRBV7-2 | 14 | TGTGCCAGCAGCTTAGACACGGGCATTTCACCCCTCCACTTT | CASSLDTGISPLHF
NA | NA | TRBJ2-6 | TRBV10-1 | 15 | TGCGCCAGCCCTGGTCCCACTTCTGGGGCCAACGTCCTGACTTTC | CASPGPTSGANVLTF
few | TRBD1 | TRBJ1-1 | TRBV5-4 | 15 | TGTGCCAGCAGCTCCAAGGACAGGGCCAACACTGAAGCTTTCTTT | CASSSKDRANTEAFF
many | NA | TRBJ2-2 | TRBV20-1 | 12 | TGCAGTGCCGCCGGGTTGACCGGGGAGCTGTTTTTT | CSAAGLTGELFF
once | NA | TRBJ2-5 | TRBV7-9 | 13 | TGTGCCAGCAGCTTTGGGCCAAAAGAGACCCAGTACTTC | CASSFGPKETQYF
NA | TRBD1 | TRBJ1-1 | TRBV11-3 | 15 | TGTGCCAGCAGCTTAGCCACAGGGGGCTGGACTGAAGCTTTCTTT | CASSLATGGWTEAFF
NA | NA | TRBJ2-2 | TRBV18 | 14 | TGTGCCAGCTCACCTCGATGGGATGCCGGGGAGCTGTTTTTT | CASSPRWDAGELFF
many | NA | TRBJ1-5 | TRBV12-3/TRBV12-4 | 13 | TGTGCCAGCAGACCAGACTATGGTGGGCCCCAGCATTTT | CASRPDYGGPQHF
NA | TRBD1 | TRBJ2-7 | TRBV5-6 | 17 | TGTGCCAGCAGTCTCAAAGCCCGGGACAGGGGGCCCTACGAGCAGTACTTC | CASSLKARDRGPYEQYF
few | TRBD1 | TRBJ2-7 | TRBV2 | 13 | TGTGCCATTCAGGACAGGGGAAGTGACGAGCAGTACTTC | CAIQDRGSDEQYF
NA | TRBD1 | TRBJ2-5 | TRBV12-3/TRBV12-4 | 13 | TGTGCCAGCTCCGACAGGGCAATAGAGACCCAGTACTTC | CASSDRAIETQYF
few | TRBD1 | TRBJ1-2 | TRBV7-9 | 14 | TGTGCCAGCAGCTTAACAGGGGGCGGTTTTGGCTACACCTTC | CASSLTGGGFGYTF
NA | NA | TRBJ1-1 | TRBV6-5 | 14 | TGTGCCAGCAGTTACTCTCTGCCGAACACTGAAGCTTTCTTT | CASSYSLPNTEAFF
NA | NA | TRBJ2-4 | TRBV5-1 | 11 | TGCGCCAGTAGCTCGTCAAACATTCAGTACTTC | CASSSSNIQYF
NA | NA | TRBJ1-3 | TRBV12-3/TRBV12-4 | 15 | TGTGCCAGCGCCCTCGGAGGGGCCGGGAGCAACACCATATATTTT | CASALGGAGSNTIYF
NA | TRBD2 | TRBJ2-1 | TRBV20-1 | 12 | TGCAGTGTGGCGGGGGGGCGGAATGAGCAGTTCTTC | CSVAGGRNEQFF
few | TRBD2 | TRBJ2-1 | TRBV5-1 | 16 | TGCGCCAGCAGCTTGATGACGACTAGCGGCTACAATGAGCAGTTCTTC | CASSLMTTSGYNEQFF
NA | NA | TRBJ2-7 | TRBV20-1 | 15 | TGCAGTGCTAGAGCTTCATCACGCCCCCTCTACGAGCAGTACTTC | CSARASSRPLYEQYF
few | NA | TRBJ1-2 | TRBV12-3/TRBV12-4 | 13 | TGTGCCAGCACCTCGACCATGGGAGGCGGCTACACCTTC | CASTSTMGGGYTF
NA | TRBD2 | TRBJ2-3 | TRBV12-3/TRBV12-4 | 16 | TGTGCCAGCAGTCGGACTAGCGGGGGGGAAGCAGATACGCAGTATTTT | CASSRTSGGEADTQYF
few | NA | TRBJ2-7 | TRBV15 | 13 | TGTGCCACCAGATTGGACATTAACTACGAGCAGTACTTC | CATRLDINYEQYF